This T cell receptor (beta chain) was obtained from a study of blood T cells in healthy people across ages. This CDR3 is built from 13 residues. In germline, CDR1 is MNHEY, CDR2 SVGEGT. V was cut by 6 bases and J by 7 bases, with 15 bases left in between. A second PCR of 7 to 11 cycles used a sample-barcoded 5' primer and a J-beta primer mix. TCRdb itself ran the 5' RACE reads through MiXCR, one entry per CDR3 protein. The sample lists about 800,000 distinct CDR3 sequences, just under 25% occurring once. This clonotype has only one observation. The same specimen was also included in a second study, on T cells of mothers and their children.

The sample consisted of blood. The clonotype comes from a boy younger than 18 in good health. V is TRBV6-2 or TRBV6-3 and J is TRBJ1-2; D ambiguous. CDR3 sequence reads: CASSHTWASGYTF. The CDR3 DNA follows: TGTGCCAGCAGCCACACTTGGGCGAGTGGCTACACCTTC.